These T cell receptor beta chains were read from a single sample in a study of regulatory T cells in long-lasting Graves disease. TCRdb re-analysed the multiplex PCR reads in MiXCR, keeping a single row per CDR3 protein. Of about 500,000 distinct CDR3 sequences listed, 12% were seen once; the top ten hold roughly 8.2%. These same data were also listed under a study on T cells in Graves' hyperthyroidism and ophthalmopathy.

The sample here was peripheral blood mononuclear cells (PBMCs), taken at new diagnosis, from a patient treated with antithyroid drugs. Source of these receptors: a woman between 25 and 40 years old with Graves disease. CDR3s include the opening cysteine and the closing phenylalanine or tryptophan. The D gene is left open where the match is weak. The size of a clone is reported for some rows only, either as once, few or many, or as a class for expanded clones.

v_call	j_call	d_call	clone_size	cdr3_length	cdr3_nt	cdr3_aa
TRBV29-1	TRBJ2-3	.	few	12	TGCAGCGTTGGGGTCCCGAGGGTCTGGCAGTATTTT	CSVGVPRVWQYF
TRBV10-3	TRBJ1-5	TRBD1	.	16	TGTGCCTCCCAGGGGGGGTCGCTTTCCGGCAATCAGCCCCAGCATTTT	CASQGGSLSGNQPQHF
TRBV30	TRBJ2-7	.	many	12	TGTGCCTGGAGTGCCGAGAAACACGAGCAGTACTTC	CAWSAEKHEQYF
TRBV14	TRBJ2-1	TRBD2	.	16	TGTGCCAGCAGCCCGAAGCGACTAGCGGGAGGTCCTGAGCAGTTCTTC	CASSPKRLAGGPEQFF
TRBV10-3	TRBJ1-1	.	many	14	TGTGCCATCAGTGAGCCAGGGTATAACACTGAAGCTTTCTTT	CAISEPGYNTEAFF
TRBV11-2	TRBJ2-1	TRBD1	.	13	TGTGCCAGCAGCTTGGACAGGGTAGATGAGCAGTTCTTC	CASSLDRVDEQFF
TRBV6-2/TRBV6-3	TRBJ2-1	TRBD2	many	17	TGTGCCAGCACCGACCTCACCCCGGGGGGAACCTACAATGAGCAGTTCTTC	CASTDLTPGGTYNEQFF
TRBV19	TRBJ2-7	.	.	16	TGTGCCAGTAGTATAGGGGTTAGCTCCAGCTCCTACGAGCAGTACTTC	CASSIGVSSSSYEQYF
TRBV20-1	TRBJ2-5	.	few	14	TGCAGTGCTAGAGAGGGGTTTAGGGAGGAGACCCAGTACTTC	CSAREGFREETQYF
TRBV11-3	TRBJ2-1	.	many	14	TGTGCCAGCAGCCAGGGACAACGGTACAATGAGCAGTTCTTC	CASSQGQRYNEQFF
TRBV4-1	TRBJ1-3	TRBD1	many	14	TGCGCCAGCCGGGACAGATACTCTGGAAACACCATATATTTT	CASRDRYSGNTIYF
TRBV27	TRBJ1-2	.	many	15	TGTGCCAGCAGCAGGAACAGAGCCCCTATCTATGGCTACACCTTC	CASSRNRAPIYGYTF
TRBV7-3	TRBJ2-3	.	many	14	TGTGCCAGCAGCTCGGAGCGGGCCTCAGATACGCAGTATTTT	CASSSERASDTQYF
TRBV6-1	TRBJ2-1	.	many	13	TGTGCGGCTGGTGACACCTCCTACAATGAGCAGTTCTTC	CAAGDTSYNEQFF
TRBV29-1	TRBJ2-5	.	many	15	TGCAGCGTTGAAGTCTCGGCGGGCCCCCAAGAGACCCAGTACTTC	CSVEVSAGPQETQYF
TRBV11-3	TRBJ1-4	.	many	14	TGTGCCAGCAGCTTAGACGGACCTAATGAAAAACTGTTTTTT	CASSLDGPNEKLFF
TRBV28	TRBJ1-5	TRBD1	many	15	TGTGCCAGCAGAGGCCGAACAGGGACAGGGCAGCCCCAGCATTTT	CASRGRTGTGQPQHF
TRBV12-3/TRBV12-4	TRBJ1-1	TRBD1	many	14	TGTGCCAGCAGACACAGGGGGCAGGACACTGAAGCTTTCTTT	CASRHRGQDTEAFF
TRBV7-2	TRBJ1-5	.	.	15	TGTGCCAGCAGCTTAGTGGTCCAGCGCGGTCAGCCCCAGCATTTT	CASSLVVQRGQPQHF
TRBV7-9	TRBJ2-5	.	.	14	TGTACCAGCAGCTTGTCCCTAGGGGAAGAGACCCAGTACTTC	CTSSLSLGEETQYF
TRBV20-1	TRBJ1-6	.	.	14	TGCAGTGCTAGAGACCTAGCGAGTAATTCACCCCTCCACTTT	CSARDLASNSPLHF
TRBV9	TRBJ1-1	.	many	16	TGTGCCAGCAGCCCTTCAGGGTACATTTTGAACACTGAAGCTTTCTTT	CASSPSGYILNTEAFF
TRBV27	TRBJ2-2	TRBD1	.	16	TGTGCCAGCAGCTACGGGGGGACAGGGTTTGGCGGGGAGCTGTTTTTT	CASSYGGTGFGGELFF
TRBV7-9	TRBJ1-1	.	many	11	TGTGCCAGCGGGACTTTCACTGAAGCTTTCTTT	CASGTFTEAFF
TRBV3-1	TRBJ2-1	.	many	15	TGTGCCAGCAGCCGTCCGGGATCGAGTTACAATGAGCAGTTCTTC	CASSRPGSSYNEQFF
TRBV11-2	TRBJ2-6	TRBD1	many	14	TGTGCCAGCAGTCCCGGGACAGGTAACCACCCTAGGACTTTC	CASSPGTGNHPRTF
TRBV28	TRBJ2-7	TRBD1	many	16	TGTGCCAGCAGCCTGGGACAGGTGGACTTAACCTACGAGCAGTACTTC	CASSLGQVDLTYEQYF
TRBV30	TRBJ1-6	.	many	13	TGTGCCTGGAATTCAGAGCTGGCCTCACCCCTCCACTTT	CAWNSELASPLHF
TRBV12-5	TRBJ2-1	TRBD2	many	16	TGTGCTAGTGGTTTGGCTAGCGGGAGCTTGATAAATGAGCAGTTCTTC	CASGLASGSLINEQFF
TRBV18	TRBJ1-4	.	.	16	TGTGCCAGCTCACCACGGGGGACGGTTCTAAATGAAAAACTGTTTTTT	CASSPRGTVLNEKLFF